The 18 T cell receptor beta chains below were found in one sample sequenced in a study of prognosis after radiotherapy for stage I lung cancer. Genomic DNA was the source, and TCR beta CDR3 was amplified from it by two-round multiplex PCR. Individual primers that were specific to each TRBV and TRBJ gene served in first-round PCR. TCRdb reprocessed the multiplex PCR reads via MiXCR and lists one record per CDR3 protein. The sample records about 27,000 distinct CDR3 sequences, approximately 31% being singletons. The starting material was PBMCs, obtained before or after stereotactic body radiation therapy (not recorded which). These TCRs come from a donor aged 50 or older with non-small cell lung cancer.

V is TRBV11-2 and J is TRBJ2-2; D unresolved. With 3 bases removed from V and 7 bases from J, the gap between germline ends came to 9 bases. Germline assignment: CDR1 SGHAT and CDR2 FQNNGV. This CDR3 has 13 residues. The CDR3 region has the DNA TGTGCCAGCAGCTTGGGAAGGGTCGGGGAGCTGTTTTTT. This gives the protein CASSLGRVGELFF.

In this sample, this clonotype turned up many times. The chain links TRBV20-1 to TRBJ1-5, with 7 bases aligning to TRBD1. CDR1 and CDR2 (germline): DFQATT, SNEGSKA (reference sequence). CDR3 size: 13 residues. The junction had 4 bases not matched to a gene; V was cut back by 4 bases and J by 4 bases. In DNA, the CDR3 is TGCAGTGCTACCGTACAGGGGAATCAGCCCCAGCATTTT. This gives the protein CSATVQGNQPQHF.

In its sample, this clonotype was seen many times. The rearrangement joins TRBV6-1 to TRBJ1-1; D is unresolved. CDR3 size: 12 residues. Germline V gene data show CDR1 as MNHNS and CDR2 as SASEGT. Between the trimmed V and J ends, which lost 6 bases and 5 bases, there was a span of 10 bases. In DNA, the CDR3 is TGTGCCAGCAGCCCAGGCGGAACTGAAGCTTTCTTT. Residues: CASSPGGTEAFF.

With respect to this clonotype: A far larger clone lies a single base away; this is likely a read error. The rearrangement links TRBV6-9 to TRBJ1-4; D unresolved. Germline V gives CDR1 MNHGY, CDR2 SVAAGI. CDR3 length: 12 amino acids. The V end lost 2 bases, the J end lost 10 bases, and 8 bases lay between the germline ends. The DNA for the CDR3 is TGTGCCAGCAGTTATCGAGGTGGAAAACTGTTTTTT. This translates into CASSYRGGKLFF.

This clonotype was counted ten times or more. The chain carries TRBV6-1 and TRBJ1-2, with 10 nucleotides matching TRBD1. The CDR3 has 14 amino acids. The V segment lost 8 bases and the J segment 2 bases; nucleotides outside the gene matches: 5. The germline V gene encodes CDR1 MNHNS and CDR2 SASEGT. DNA for the CDR3: TGTGCCAGCTCCAGACAGGGGGCGAACTATGGCTACACCTTC. This encodes CASSRQGANYGYTF.

Comments on this clonotype: This may be a read error, as it is one base from a much larger clone. The CDR3 region has the DNA TGCGCCAGCAGCCAGGTCGACGTACACGCTGAAGCTTTCTTT. Translated, it gives CASSQVDVHAEAFF. The chain links TRBV4-1 to TRBJ1-1; no definite D call. Trimming took off 3 bases at V and 6 bases at J, with 14 bases between the two ends. In germline, CDR1 is MGHRA, CDR2 YSYEKL. The CDR3 totals 14 residues.

Concerning this clonotype itself: A far larger clone differs by one base, so this is likely a read error. J is TRBJ2-1 and V is TRBV27, with 10 bases identical to TRBD2. V lost 2 bases to trimming and J lost 13 bases; unmatched junction nucleotides: 26. The CDR3 runs to 20 residues. The germline CDR1 and CDR2 sequences are MNHEY and SMNVEV (reference sequence). The CDR3 is CASSLIGPAGGPSPKNIQFF. For the CDR3, the DNA is TGTGCCAGCAGTTTAATCGGGCCAGCGGGAGGGCCCTCACCCAAAAACATTCAGTTCTTC.

This clonotype was detected ten times or more. The chain has TRBV16 and TRBJ1-1, with D possibly TRBD1 on 5 matching bases. The CDR3 is 11 residues long. Trimming removed 2 bases at V and 11 bases at J, with 9 bases between. Per the germline V gene, CDR1 is KGHSY and CDR2 is FQNENV. The CDR3 sequence is CASSQRGVAFF. The DNA for the CDR3 is TGTGCCAGCAGCCAACGGGGGGTGGCTTTCTTT.

This clonotype was seen only a few times. The rearrangement links TRBV4-2 to TRBJ2-5, with TRBD2 matching 15 bases. CDR1 is LGHNA, CDR2 YNFKEQ, per germline. The CDR3 extends over 15 amino acids. V lost 3 bases to trimming and J lost 5 bases; unmatched junction nucleotides: 1. The CDR3 protein is CASSQGTSGGETQYF. The CDR3 nucleotides read TGTGCCAGCAGCCAGGGGACTAGCGGGGGGGAGACCCAGTACTTC.

This clonotype came up many times. V usage is TRBV30 and J usage is TRBJ1-5; 9 positions match TRBD1. The V gene end was trimmed by 1 base and the J gene end by 5 bases; junction bases not matched to a gene: 3. Germline V gene sequence: CDR1 GTSNPN, CDR2 SVGIG (reference sequence). The CDR3 spans 14 residues. CDR3 bases: TGTGCCTGGAGTGAGGGACAGGGAGATCAGCCCCAGCATTTT. Translated, it gives CAWSEGQGDQPQHF.

This chain joins TRBV5-1 and TRBJ2-2; D is perhaps TRBD1 or TRBD2 (5 bases each). CDR1 and CDR2 (germline): SGHRS, YFSETQ. The CDR3 has 14 residues. The germline V and J ends were trimmed by 4 bases and 10 bases, with 17 bases remaining between them. DNA for the CDR3: TGCGCCAGCAGCCCGGGGCATTCCGTCGTGGAGCTGTTTTTT. Its translation: CASSPGHSVVELFF.

The chain recombines TRBV2 with TRBJ2-3; D may be TRBD2 (6 bases). Germline lookup yields CDR1 SNHLY and CDR2 FYNNEI. This CDR3 region has 18 residues. V was clipped by 7 bases and J by 1 base, with 24 bases between them. This CDR3 reads CASTPAGGVVDGTDTQYF. Written as DNA, the CDR3 is TGTGCCAGCACTCCGGCGGGCGGGGTCGTTGACGGCACAGATACGCAGTATTTT.

In its sample, this clonotype was seen many times. This rearrangement joins TRBV20-1 to TRBJ1-5; D may be TRBD1 (6 bases). CDR3 length equals 14 residues. V lost 3 bases and J lost 3, with 12 bases in between. The germline V gene has CDR1 DFQATT and CDR2 SNEGSKA (reference sequence). The CDR3 sequence: CSARDSWNNQPQHF. The CDR3 nucleotides are TGCAGTGCTAGGGACAGCTGGAACAATCAGCCCCAGCATTTT.

The sample holds many counts of this clonotype. The gene calls are TRBV20-1 and TRBJ2-6, with a weak D call TRBD2 (6 bases). From germline, CDR1 is DFQATT and CDR2 SNEGSKA (reference sequence). V was trimmed by 1 base and J by 4 bases, leaving 8 bases between them. This CDR3 has 14 amino acids. DNA for the CDR3: TGCAGTGCTAGAGGAGGACTAGGGGCCAACGTCCTGACTTTC. It specifies CSARGGLGANVLTF.

Note on this clonotype: Since a much larger clone is just one base distant, this may be a read error. The chain has TRBV6-1 and TRBJ2-6, with a possible D match to TRBD2 (7 bases). There are 17 residues in the CDR3. V shed 9 bases and J shed 4 bases, with 22 bases lying between them. Germline V CDR1 and CDR2: MNHNS, SASEGT. Here the CDR3 reads CARGGDPPRTGANVLTF. The CDR3 DNA follows: TGTGCCAGAGGGGGGGACCCACCTCGAACAGGGGCCAACGTCCTGACTTTC.

This clonotype was seen at least ten times. The J gene is TRBJ1-1, the V gene TRBV6-1; D is unclear. The CDR3 consists of 15 residues. Trimming removed 6 bases at V and 3 bases at J, with 17 bases between. The germline gives CDR1 MNHNS, CDR2 SASEGT. The CDR3 nucleotides are TGTGCCAGCAGCCCATATCGGGGTGTGGACACTGAAGCTTTCTTT. It codes for CASSPYRGVDTEAFF.

This clonotype occurred once. DNA for the CDR3: TGTGCCAGCTCACCTGGATCAGGGGATACCCAGTACTTC. Its translation is CASSPGSGDTQYF. The chain has TRBV18 and TRBJ2-5; the D gene is possibly TRBD1 (6 bases). The CDR3 is 13 residues long. Germline CDR1 and CDR2: KGHSH and LQKENI. V lost 3 bases, J lost 8 bases, and 13 bases lay in between.

The genes are TRBV19 and TRBJ1-2, with D hard to call. Germline CDR1 and CDR2: LNHDA and SQIVND (reference sequence). The CDR3 is 16 residues long. V gave up 0 bases and J gave up 2 bases, with 13 bases separating them. CDR3 sequence reads: CASSIDVLTGNYGYTF. In nucleotides, the CDR3 is TGTGCCAGTAGTATAGATGTCCTAACTGGGAACTATGGCTACACCTTC.